What follows are 26 T cell receptor beta chains derived from one specimen sequenced in a study of CD8 T cells in Susac syndrome (dated by TCRdb to between 2018 and 2021). Library preparation used the immunoSEQ multiplex PCR assay. RNA was extracted using the RNeasy kit, and roughly 0.5 to 1 microgram was reverse transcribed with random hexamers. TCRdb applied fastp at Q25 and MiXCR to the public reads, then kept only in-frame beta chains. Rows with a matching CDR3 protein are joined into one entry that keeps the most common DNA and genes. The sample has about 180,000 distinct CDR3 sequences on record, 93% of them singletons. The ten largest account for 0.09% to 0.1% of the sample. Sequencing was done on a sample of CD4+ T cells from PBMCs. These receptors came from a human donor with multiple sclerosis.

The chain is built from TRBV3-1 and TRBJ2-2, with 11 bases matching TRBD2. The CDR3 loop spans 16 amino acids. Germline lookup yields CDR1 LGHDT and CDR2 YNNKEL (reference sequence). With V trimmed by 4 bases and J by 5 bases, 6 bases remained unmatched. CDR3 sequence (DNA): TGTGCCAGCAGCCTCATAGCGGGAGGGCCGACCGGGGAGCTGTTTTTT. It specifies CASSLIAGGPTGELFF.

This chain joins TRBV30 and TRBJ1-1; D unresolved. V dropped 4 bases and J dropped 5 bases, with 11 bases sitting between them. The germline V gene has CDR1 GTSNPN and CDR2 SVGIG (reference sequence). CDR3 length: 12 amino acids. CDR3 protein: CAWNRGITEAFF. The DNA for the CDR3 is TGTGCCTGGAACCGGGGAATTACTGAAGCTTTCTTT. Based on the CDR3 plus reference TRBV30 and TRBJ1-1, the full variable domain is SQTIHQWPATLVQPVGSPLSLECTVEGTSNPNLYWYRQAAGRGLQLLFYSVGIGQISSEVPQNLSASRPQDRQFILSSKKLLLSDSGFYLCAWNRGITEAFFGQGTRLTVV.

This rearrangement joins TRBV9 to TRBJ2-1; 9 nucleotides align to TRBD2. J was trimmed by 8 bases and V by 0 bases; bases with no gene match: 6. This CDR3 has 15 residues. The germline V gene has CDR1 SGDLS and CDR2 YYNGEE. CDR3 protein: CASSVEGLAYHEQFF. The DNA for the CDR3 is TGTGCCAGCAGCGTAGAGGGACTAGCATACCATGAGCAGTTCTTC.

This chain links TRBV3-1 with TRBJ1-1, with a weak D call TRBD1 (6 bases). Germline loops: CDR1 LGHDT, CDR2 YNNKEL (reference sequence). This CDR3 region has 14 residues. Trimming stripped 4 bases from V and 11 bases from J, with 20 bases between. CDR3: CASSPQDRSVYAFF. The CDR3 nucleotides read TGTGCCAGCAGCCCCCAAGACAGGAGCGTTTATGCTTTCTTT.

The CDR3 DNA is TGTGCCAGCAGCCTCGGACAGGCAGCACAAGAGACCCAGTACTTC. The encoded protein is CASSLGQAAQETQYF. V is TRBV3-1 and J is TRBJ2-5, with 7 bases identical to TRBD1. After removal of 4 bases from V and 2 bases from J, the junction contained 7 bases not matched to a gene. CDR3 length: 15 amino acids. Germline V gene sequence: CDR1 LGHDT, CDR2 YNNKEL (reference sequence).

The rearrangement joins TRBV7-2 to TRBJ2-5; 11 positions match TRBD2. The CDR3 has 17 amino acids. V was clipped by 5 bases and J by 3 bases; unmatched bases: 11. Looked up from germline, CDR1 is SGHTA and CDR2 is FQGNSA. CDR3 nucleotide sequence: TGTGCCAGCAGCCTATCACCACCGGGACTAGCGGAAGAGACCCAGTACTTC. Translated, it gives CASSLSPPGLAEETQYF.

This chain joins TRBV6-2 or TRBV6-3 and TRBJ2-1; TRBD2 matches at 10 bases. CDR3 size: 23 residues. CDR1 and CDR2 (germline): MNHEY, SVGEGT. Trimming took 2 bases from V and 1 from J; bases not matched to a gene: 23. The DNA for the CDR3 is TGTGCCAGCAGTTACGGGGCAGAGGGGGAAGCGGGAGGGCCTTTAGGTTCCTACAATGAGCAGTTCTTC. Protein sequence: CASSYGAEGEAGGPLGSYNEQFF.

The chain employs TRBV5-6 and TRBJ2-7, with D tentatively TRBD1 (5 bases). The V gene's germline CDR1 is SGHDT and CDR2 YYEEEE. The V and J ends lost 0 bases and 2 bases respectively, with 6 bases between them. The CDR3 runs 13 residues. CDR3 DNA: TGTGCCAGCAGCTTGGGCAGGGCCTACGAGCAGTACTTC. It encodes CASSLGRAYEQYF.

The chain has TRBV10-3 and TRBJ2-7; D call uncertain. The ends were cut back, 6 bases at V and 3 bases at J, with 9 bases in the middle. Germline V gene data show CDR1 as ENHRY and CDR2 as SYGVKD. This CDR3 has 12 residues. The CDR3 here is CAISPNVYEQYF. The CDR3 DNA follows: TGTGCCATCAGCCCTAACGTCTACGAGCAGTACTTC.

The chain combines TRBV28 with TRBJ2-3, with 7 bases matching TRBD1. V was pared by 5 bases and J by 2 bases, with 4 bases of the junction left unmatched. CDR1 and CDR2 from the germline V gene are MDHEN and SYDVKM. This CDR3 is 14 amino acids long. The CDR3: CASSPGQHTDTQYF. Here the CDR3 DNA reads TGTGCCAGCAGTCCGGGACAGCACACAGATACGCAGTATTTT.

V usage is TRBV18 and J usage is TRBJ2-1, with 10 bases aligning to TRBD2. The trim removed 3 bases at V and 8 bases at J, leaving 13 bases unmatched. Germline CDR1 and CDR2: KGHSH and LQKENI. The CDR3 extends over 17 amino acids. The CDR3 here is CASSPGERLAGGHEQFF. CDR3 DNA: TGTGCCAGCTCACCCGGGGAAAGGTTAGCGGGAGGTCATGAGCAGTTCTTC.

The chain employs TRBV10-3 and TRBJ2-3; D is uncertain. The length of the CDR3 is 15 residues. In germline, CDR1 is ENHRY, CDR2 SYGVKD. V was pared by 0 bases and J by 5 bases, with 12 bases between. The CDR3 loop is CAISESPGPVDTQYF. For the CDR3, the DNA is TGTGCCATCAGTGAGTCCCCGGGCCCCGTAGATACGCAGTATTTT.

This rearrangement joins TRBV5-1 to TRBJ1-4; D perhaps matches TRBD1 (5 bases). V was pared by 4 bases and J by 4 bases, with 11 bases between. The CDR3 runs 14 residues. CDR1 and CDR2 from the germline V gene are SGHRS and YFSETQ. DNA of the CDR3: TGCGCCAGCAGCCCTGACAGCTATAATGAAAAACTGTTTTTT. It is translated as CASSPDSYNEKLFF.

The chain carries TRBV28 and TRBJ2-7; D perhaps matches TRBD1 (5 bases). The CDR3 totals 12 residues. V gave up 6 bases and J gave up 3 bases, with 9 bases separating them. Germline V gene lookup returns CDR1 MDHEN and CDR2 SYDVKM. The chain's CDR3 is CASRKDSYEQYF. The CDR3 coding sequence is TGTGCCAGCAGAAAAGACAGCTACGAGCAGTACTTC.

This chain joins TRBV29-1 and TRBJ2-3; the D gene is possibly TRBD2 (7 bases). V was cut by 1 base and J by 6 bases, with 11 bases left in between. CDR3 length: 13 amino acids. Germline V lookup: CDR1 SQVTM, CDR2 ANQGSEA. The CDR3 protein is CSVEGGGQDTQYF. In nucleotides, the CDR3 is TGCAGCGTTGAAGGGGGGGGGCAGGATACGCAGTATTTT.

This clonotype appeared a single time. This chain joins TRBV7-9 and TRBJ2-7; 10 bases are a match to TRBD1. The V and J ends lost 4 bases and 4 bases, in that order; junction bases with no gene match: 4. This CDR3 spans 14 amino acids. Germline V CDR1 and CDR2: SEHNR, FQNEAQ (reference sequence). Here the CDR3 reads CASSSGQGGYEQYF. For the CDR3, the DNA is TGTGCCAGCAGCTCCGGACAGGGGGGGTACGAGCAGTACTTC.

This chain joins TRBV18 and TRBJ2-5; D ambiguous. Germline loops: CDR1 KGHSH, CDR2 LQKENI. The CDR3 length is 13 residues. Between the trimmed V and J ends, which lost 3 bases and 2 bases, there was a span of 7 bases. CDR3 sequence reads: CASSPDVQETQYF. In DNA, the CDR3 is TGTGCCAGCTCACCGGACGTACAAGAGACCCAGTACTTC.

The chain employs TRBV10-2 and TRBJ2-2; D not certain. Germline CDR1 reads WSHSY; CDR2 reads SAAADI. This CDR3 comprises 12 residues. V shed 3 bases and J shed 6 bases, with 5 bases lying between them. The CDR3 loop is CASSDLAGELFF. For the CDR3, the DNA is TGCGCCAGCAGTGACCTGGCCGGGGAGCTGTTTTTT.

The genes are TRBV2 and TRBJ2-5, with 7 bases matching TRBD1. This CDR3 spans 15 amino acids. Per the germline V gene, CDR1 is SNHLY and CDR2 is FYNNEI. After removal of 6 bases from V and 5 bases from J, the junction contained 12 bases not matched to a gene. CDR3: CASSEPTGVRETQYF. The DNA for the CDR3 is TGTGCCAGCAGCGAGCCCACAGGGGTGCGGGAGACCCAGTACTTC.

The V gene is TRBV5-1, the J gene TRBJ2-1; possible D gene TRBD2, 6 bases. This CDR3 has 15 residues. Trimming left V 0 bases short and J 6 bases short, with 13 bases between. Germline CDR1 SGHRS, CDR2 YFSETQ. In DNA form, the CDR3 reads TGCGCCAGCAGCTTGGGACTAGAAGGCGGCAATGAGCAGTTCTTC. Protein: CASSLGLEGGNEQFF.

V and J are TRBV4-3 and TRBJ2-5; 10 bases align to TRBD2. V lost 0 bases, J lost 4 bases, and 5 bases stayed unmatched. The CDR3 has 16 amino acids. Germline V gene sequence: CDR1 LGHNA, CDR2 YSLEER. In DNA form, the CDR3 reads TGCGCCAGCAGCCAAGATTTGGCTAGCGGGAGAGAGACCCAGTACTTC. It is translated as CASSQDLASGRETQYF.

The V call is TRBV5-4, the J call TRBJ2-1; 7 nucleotides agree with TRBD2. The CDR3 totals 16 residues. Trimming cost V 4 bases and J 0 bases; bases outside gene matches: 7. Germline CDR1 and CDR2: SGHNT and YYREEE (reference sequence). CDR3 sequence reads: CASSPGGQSSYNEQFF. The CDR3 nucleotides are TGTGCCAGCAGCCCGGGAGGCCAGAGCTCCTACAATGAGCAGTTCTTC.

The V and J genes are TRBV5-1 and TRBJ2-7; D tentatively fits TRBD1 or TRBD2 (5 bases each). CDR3 length equals 16 residues. CDR1 SGHRS and CDR2 YFSETQ come from the germline V gene. The germline V and J ends were trimmed by 0 bases and 0 bases, with 13 bases remaining between them. The DNA for the CDR3 is TGCGCCAGCAGCTTGGGGAGTACGGGGCCCTCCTACGAGCAGTACTTC. This translates into CASSLGSTGPSYEQYF.

J is TRBJ1-1 and V is TRBV19, with a weak D call TRBD1 (5 bases). Trimming pared 7 bases from V and 7 bases from J, leaving 19 bases between. The CDR3 is 14 amino acids. Germline lookup yields CDR1 LNHDA and CDR2 SQIVND (reference sequence). The CDR3 DNA reads TGTGCCAGTACCGCCCGGGGCAGCGCAGGTGAAGCTTTCTTT. This sequence encodes CASTARGSAGEAFF.

The chain combines TRBV28 with TRBJ1-2, with unresolved D. The CDR3 has 13 residues. The germline V gene has CDR1 MDHEN and CDR2 SYDVKM. Trimming took off 4 bases at V and 3 bases at J, with 9 bases between the two ends. CDR3 sequence (DNA): TGTGCCAGCAGTTCCGGGCCTTACTATGGCTACACCTTC. Protein: CASSSGPYYGYTF.

V is TRBV24-1 and J is TRBJ2-5; 7 bases are shared with TRBD2. Trimming cost V 2 bases and J 5 bases; bases outside gene matches: 4. Germline V CDR1 and CDR2: KGHDR, SFDVKD. The CDR3 totals 14 residues. The CDR3 nucleotides read TGTGCCACCAGTGATTCAAGGGGAGGGGAGACCCAGTACTTC. This encodes CATSDSRGGETQYF.